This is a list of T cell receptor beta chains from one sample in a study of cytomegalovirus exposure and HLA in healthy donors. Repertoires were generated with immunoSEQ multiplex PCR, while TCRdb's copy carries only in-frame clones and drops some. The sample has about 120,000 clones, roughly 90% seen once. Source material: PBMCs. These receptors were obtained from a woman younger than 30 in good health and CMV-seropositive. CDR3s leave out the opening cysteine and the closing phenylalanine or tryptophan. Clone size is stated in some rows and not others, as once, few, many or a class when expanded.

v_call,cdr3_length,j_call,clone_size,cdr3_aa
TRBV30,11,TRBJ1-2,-,AWSVRGFYGYT
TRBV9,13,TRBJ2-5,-,ASSVLAGTQETQY
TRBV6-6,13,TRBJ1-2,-,ASTIEGQGGSGYT
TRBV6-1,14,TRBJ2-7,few,ASSEIPGQGAVEQY
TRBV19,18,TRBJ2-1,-,ASSIPSWDLSGLSYNEQF
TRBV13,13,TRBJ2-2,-,ASSLVGTGSGELF
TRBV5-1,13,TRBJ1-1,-,ASTSGGTVNTEAF
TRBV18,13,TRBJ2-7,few,ASSTTAGGRTEQY
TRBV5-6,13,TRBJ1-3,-,ASSRRQGAKNTIY
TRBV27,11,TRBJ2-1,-,ASSRGFRNEQF
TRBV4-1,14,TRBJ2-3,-,ASSQGLIHFTDTQY
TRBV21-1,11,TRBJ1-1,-,ASSKRGNTEAF
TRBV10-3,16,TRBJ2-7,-,AISEFFSGTSGVGEQY
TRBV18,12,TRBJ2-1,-,ASSPSGANNEQF
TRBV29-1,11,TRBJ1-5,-,SVGTPTNQPQH
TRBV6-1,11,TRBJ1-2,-,ASSGKTGAGYT
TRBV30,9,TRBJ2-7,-,AWSEGTMQY
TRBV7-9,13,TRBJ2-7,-,ASSLTLTGNYEQY
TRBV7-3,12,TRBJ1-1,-,ASSQGQGHTEAF
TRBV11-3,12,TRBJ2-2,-,ASSRIQGTGELF
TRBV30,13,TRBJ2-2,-,AWSYGQGRTGELF
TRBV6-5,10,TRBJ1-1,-,ASSYGGWKAF
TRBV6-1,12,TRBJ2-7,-,ASSPWTGGDEQY
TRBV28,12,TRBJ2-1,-,ASSFGGPYNEQF
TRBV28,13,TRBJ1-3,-,ASSIQSPSGNTIY
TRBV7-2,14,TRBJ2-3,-,ASSLATSGTRDTQY
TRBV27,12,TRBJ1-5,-,ASSWGGNNQPQH
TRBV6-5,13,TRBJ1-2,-,ASRPRVGALYGYT
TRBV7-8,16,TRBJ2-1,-,ASSLGLAGESSYNEQF
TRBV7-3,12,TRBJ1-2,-,ASSFDRRGYGYT
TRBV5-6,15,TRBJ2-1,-,ASSLDLAGALYNEQF
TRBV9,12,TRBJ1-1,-,ASSAGEMNTEAF
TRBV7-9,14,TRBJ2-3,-,ASRLSGLSSTDTQY
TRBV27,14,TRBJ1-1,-,ASSLSFLEGMAEAF
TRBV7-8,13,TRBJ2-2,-,ASSSGGAYTGELF
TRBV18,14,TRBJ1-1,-,ASSPRTGGWNTEAF
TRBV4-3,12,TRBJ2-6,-,ASSQAVRGNVLT